The clone carrying this TCR beta chain was observed a few times. Its matching antigen is unknown. Mismatch with germline at one junction end may stem from a read error. The CDR3 totals 18 residues. Germline V gene sequence: CDR1 SSHAT, CDR2 FNYEAQ (reference sequence). Sequencing was performed with immunoSEQ multiplex PCR; in TCRdb, only in-frame clones are kept and a portion is missing. The sample has about 94,000 clones; approximately 91% are singletons. This entry comes from a study of T cell responses to AZD1222 COVID-19 vaccine. Study-wide findings and caveats: White British ancestry dominated among donors, who included more females, and clonal diversity was possibly underestimated. Samples come after the peak T cell response, not at day 14. Just a handful of AZD1222 recipients tested seropositive at baseline.

The source of this sequence is an adult in good health. Sample: peripheral blood, taken on day 0 of AZD1222 vaccination. The chain has TRBV7-7 and TRBJ1-5; D ambiguous. The CDR3 nucleotides are TGTGCTAGCAGCTTAGCCGCAGACGCCACTTGTAGCAATCAGCCCCAGCATTTT. The encoded protein is CASSLAADATCSNQPQHF.